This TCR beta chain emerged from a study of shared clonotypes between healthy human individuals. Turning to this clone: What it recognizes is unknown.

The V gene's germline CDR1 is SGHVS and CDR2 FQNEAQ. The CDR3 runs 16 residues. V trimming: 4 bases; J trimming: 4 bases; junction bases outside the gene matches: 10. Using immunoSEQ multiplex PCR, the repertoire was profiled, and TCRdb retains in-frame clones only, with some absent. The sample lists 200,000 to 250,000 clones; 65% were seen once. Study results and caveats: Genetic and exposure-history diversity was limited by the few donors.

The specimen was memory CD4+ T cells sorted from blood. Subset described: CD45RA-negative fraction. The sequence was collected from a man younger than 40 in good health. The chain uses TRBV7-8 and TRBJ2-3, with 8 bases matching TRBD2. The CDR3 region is CASSSWRSGRADTQYF. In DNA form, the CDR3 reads TGTGCCAGCAGCTCGTGGCGGAGCGGGAGAGCAGATACGCAGTATTTT.